These 24 T cell receptor beta chains were all obtained from the same sample, sequenced in a study of cytomegalovirus exposure and HLA in healthy donors. A multiplex PCR was run with 60 Vbeta primers and 13 Jbeta primers. Some clones are missing from TCRdb's copy, which holds only in-frame ones; the method was immunoSEQ multiplex PCR. The sample shows some 190,000 clones, 76% of them seen only once. Sample: PBMCs. Receptors originate from a woman in her thirties in good health and CMV-seropositive.

The genes are TRBV7-9 and TRBJ1-1, with TRBD1 as a possible D gene (5 bases). Per germline, CDR1 SEHNR and CDR2 FQNEAQ (reference sequence). V shed 3 bases and J shed 5 bases, with 7 bases lying between them. The CDR3 totals 12 residues. The DNA for the CDR3 is TGTGCCAGCAGCTTCCCAGGGACTGAAGCTTTCTTT. It codes for CASSFPGTEAFF.

The V and J genes are TRBV11-3 and TRBJ2-7, with 7 bases identical to TRBD1. The CDR3 runs 12 residues. With 5 bases clipped from V and 9 bases from J, the junction kept 7 bases outside the gene matches. The germline gives CDR1 SGHNT, CDR2 YENEEA. The CDR3 region is CASSHQGGGQYF. The CDR3 DNA reads TGTGCCAGCAGCCACCAAGGGGGCGGGCAGTACTTC.

The rearrangement joins TRBV6-5 to TRBJ2-7; tentatively, D is TRBD1 (6 bases). CDR1 and CDR2 from the germline V gene are MNHEY and SVGAGI. V gave up 2 bases and J gave up 3 bases, with 11 bases separating them. The CDR3 is 14 residues long. The DNA of the CDR3 is TGTGCCAGCAGTTACCCGGGACACGACTACGAGCAGTACTTC. It yields the protein CASSYPGHDYEQYF.

The rearrangement links TRBV2 to TRBJ1-1; D possibly corresponds to TRBD1 (6 bases). The CDR3 consists of 14 residues. V was trimmed by 4 bases and J by 3 bases, leaving 12 bases between them. The V gene's germline CDR1 is SNHLY and CDR2 FYNNEI. The CDR3 reads CASSVLQGHTEAFF. CDR3 DNA: TGTGCCAGCAGTGTCCTACAGGGTCACACTGAAGCTTTCTTT.

The CDR3 loop reads CASSQGGGQYSGNTIYF. The CDR3 bases are TGCGCCAGCAGCCAAGGGGGGGGCCAGTATTCTGGAAACACCATATATTTT. The J gene is TRBJ1-3, the V gene TRBV4-1; a possible D gene is TRBD1 (6 bases). Trimming cost V 1 base and J 1 base, with 14 bases left between them. Germline V gene data show CDR1 as MGHRA and CDR2 as YSYEKL. The CDR3 totals 17 residues.

This clone was found a few times. The chain joins TRBV28 to TRBJ2-1, with D tentatively TRBD1 (6 bases). From germline, CDR1 is MDHEN and CDR2 SYDVKM. This CDR3 spans 14 amino acids. Trimming took 2 bases from V and 16 from J, leaving 21 bases between them. CDR3 residues: CASSLPYSGTSSFF. The CDR3 DNA reads as TGTGCCAGCAGTTTACCATATTCCGGGACATCGAGCTTCTTC.

This clone was found once. This chain connects TRBV6-1 to TRBJ2-7; 7 positions match TRBD1. The CDR3 length is 15 residues. V gave up 6 bases and J gave up 4 bases; unmatched junction bases: 12. The germline V gene encodes CDR1 MNHNS and CDR2 SASEGT. CDR3 protein: CASRAPGQREYEQYF. CDR3 nucleotide sequence: TGTGCCAGCAGGGCACCGGGACAGAGGGAATACGAGCAGTACTTC.

The chain has TRBV5-1 and TRBJ2-2; D call uncertain. This CDR3 is 13 amino acids long. The germline V gene encodes CDR1 SGHRS and CDR2 YFSETQ. V gave up 4 bases and J gave up 1 base, with 5 bases separating them. DNA of the CDR3: TGCGCCAGCAGCCCAGAGAACACCGGGGAGCTGTTTTTT. It is translated as CASSPENTGELFF.

The V and J genes are TRBV6-1 and TRBJ2-3, with D perhaps TRBD2 (6 bases). V lost 6 bases and J lost 2, with 9 bases in between. The germline V gene encodes CDR1 MNHNS and CDR2 SASEGT. This CDR3 is 13 amino acids long. CDR3 sequence reads: CASRLANTDTQYF. The DNA of the CDR3 is TGTGCCAGCAGACTAGCAAACACAGATACGCAGTATTTT.

This clone was recorded only once. This rearrangement joins TRBV4-3 to TRBJ1-5; 9 bases map to TRBD1. The CDR3 runs 14 residues. Germline CDR1 reads LGHNA; CDR2 reads YSLEER. J lost 4 bases, V lost 4 bases, and 2 bases had no gene match. CDR3 sequence: CASSPGTGNQPQHF. The DNA of the CDR3 is TGCGCCAGCAGCCCTGGGACAGGGAATCAGCCCCAGCATTTT.

This chain links TRBV2 with TRBJ2-7; 11 nucleotides align to TRBD2. With 6 bases clipped from V and 5 bases from J, the junction kept 9 bases outside the gene matches. The CDR3 length is 15 residues. CDR1 is SNHLY, CDR2 FYNNEI, per germline. The CDR3 sequence: CASSPQLAGVHEQYF. As DNA, the CDR3 is TGTGCCAGCAGCCCCCAACTAGCGGGGGTCCACGAGCAGTACTTC.

V is TRBV6-4 and J is TRBJ2-7; D possibly corresponds to TRBD1 (6 bases). V was cut by 3 bases and J by 2 bases, with 11 bases left in between. The germline gives CDR1 MRHNA, CDR2 SNTAGT. CDR3 length: 14 amino acids. In nucleotides, the CDR3 is TGTGCCAGCAGTGAACCACAGGGCCCCTACGAGCAGTACTTC. Amino acid sequence: CASSEPQGPYEQYF.

The chain is built from TRBV15 and TRBJ2-1, with TRBD1 matching 8 bases. The CDR3 has 17 amino acids. Looked up from germline, CDR1 is LNHNV and CDR2 is YYDKDF (reference sequence). The J segment lost 10 bases and the V segment lost 1 base, leaving 15 bases of the junction unmatched. CDR3 DNA: TGTGCCACCAGCAGAGGTCCCTCAGGGGGCGACGGCGGGGAGCAGTTCTTC. Amino acid sequence: CATSRGPSGGDGGEQFF.

This clone appeared a single time. The chain joins TRBV19 to TRBJ2-7; tentatively, D is TRBD2 (6 bases). V was trimmed by 8 bases and J by 6 bases, leaving 17 bases between them. This CDR3 contains 13 residues. Germline-derived CDR1 and CDR2 are LNHDA and SQIVND (reference sequence). CDR3 DNA sequence: TGTGCCAGTGCTGTCACGGAGGGTAGCGAGCAGTACTTC. This translates into CASAVTEGSEQYF.

This chain connects TRBV6-1 to TRBJ1-5; 8 nucleotides match TRBD1. V was pared by 5 bases and J by 7 bases, with 4 bases of the junction left unmatched. The CDR3 is made up of 13 amino acids. Germline-derived CDR1 and CDR2 are MNHNS and SASEGT. Here the CDR3 reads CASSRDRLQPQHF. CDR3 DNA: TGTGCCAGCAGTAGGGACAGGCTGCAGCCCCAGCATTTT.

This clone occurred a few times. The chain uses TRBV6-5 and TRBJ2-3; possibly TRBD2 for D (6 bases). Germline CDR1 and CDR2: MNHEY and SVGAGI. Trimming removed 7 bases from V and 5 bases from J, with 7 bases in between. CDR3 length: 11 residues. The chain's CDR3 is CASTRGDTQYF. CDR3 nucleotide sequence: TGTGCCAGCACGCGGGGAGATACGCAGTATTTT.

The J gene is TRBJ1-6, the V gene TRBV29-1; D possibly corresponds to TRBD1 (6 bases). This CDR3 has 13 residues. Germline values: CDR1 SQVTM, CDR2 ANQGSEA. Deletions cut 4 bases from V and 7 bases from J, with 11 bases between. The chain's CDR3 is CSVGTGLNSPLHF. CDR3 DNA sequence: TGCAGCGTTGGCACAGGGTTAAATTCACCCCTCCACTTT.

The genes are TRBV5-4 and TRBJ2-7; D gene uncertain. The V and J ends lost 0 bases and 0 bases respectively, with 7 bases between them. The germline CDR1 and CDR2 sequences are SGHNT and YYREEE (reference sequence). CDR3 size: 14 residues. The chain's CDR3 is CASSLGRNSYEQYF. The DNA for the CDR3 is TGTGCCAGCAGCTTGGGGCGGAACTCCTACGAGCAGTACTTC.

This chain uses TRBV9 with TRBJ2-7, with D possibly TRBD1 on 5 matching bases. V was cut by 4 bases and J by 3 bases, with 17 bases left in between. Per germline, CDR1 SGDLS and CDR2 YYNGEE. The CDR3 totals 15 residues. DNA of the CDR3: TGTGCCAGCAGCCTCACCCCAGGGTCGGTCTACGAGCAGTACTTC. Its translation is CASSLTPGSVYEQYF. The variable domain in full, with the rest retrieved from reference TRBV9 and TRBJ2-7, is DSGVTQTPKHLITATGQRVTLRCSPRSGDLSVYWYQQSLDQGLQFLIQYYNGEERAKGNILERFSAQQFPDLHSELNLSSLELGDSALYFCASSLTPGSVYEQYFGPGTRLTVT.

As to this clone: At one of its ends the junction is not consistent with the germline gene, which may arise from a read error. The V gene is TRBV6-6, the J gene TRBJ1-3, with a possible D match to TRBD1 (5 bases). This CDR3 region has 13 residues. Germline V CDR1 and CDR2: MNHNY, SVGAGI (reference sequence). CDR3 sequence: CASSYSPRDRVRF. The CDR3 DNA is TGTGCCAGCAGTTACTCCCCCCGCGACAGAGTCCGGTTT.

This chain connects TRBV11-3 to TRBJ2-7; 9 bases fit TRBD2. V gave up 3 bases and J gave up 5 bases; unmatched junction bases: 5. Germline CDR1 and CDR2: SGHNT and YENEEA. This CDR3 comprises 14 residues. CDR3 protein: CASSLGGGANEQYF. In DNA, the CDR3 is TGTGCCAGCAGCTTGGGCGGGGGGGCCAACGAGCAGTACTTC.

The J gene is TRBJ1-5, the V gene TRBV6-5; D remains ambiguous. Trimming stripped 2 bases from V and 0 bases from J, with 8 bases between. Germline V gene sequence: CDR1 MNHEY, CDR2 SVGAGI. This CDR3 has 15 amino acids. The CDR3 is CASSYSANSNQPQHF. In nucleotides, the CDR3 is TGTGCCAGCAGTTACAGTGCGAATAGCAATCAGCCCCAGCATTTT.

The chain carries TRBV11-1 and TRBJ1-6; 8 bases align to TRBD1. CDR3 length equals 16 residues. CDR1 is SGHAT, CDR2 FQDESV, per germline (reference sequence). V was clipped by 1 base and J by 6 bases; unmatched bases: 5. CDR3 loop: CASSLGQGSFNSPLHF. CDR3 in DNA: TGTGCCAGCAGCTTAGGACAGGGGTCGTTTAATTCACCCCTCCACTTT.

This chain uses TRBV6-5 with TRBJ2-7; D possibly corresponds to TRBD2 (6 bases). Trimming removed 3 bases from V and 5 bases from J, with 11 bases in between. Germline values: CDR1 MNHEY, CDR2 SVGAGI. CDR3 length equals 13 residues. As DNA, the CDR3 is TGTGCCAGCAGTTATCGGGACTTTCACGAGCAGTACTTC. Encoded protein: CASSYRDFHEQYF.